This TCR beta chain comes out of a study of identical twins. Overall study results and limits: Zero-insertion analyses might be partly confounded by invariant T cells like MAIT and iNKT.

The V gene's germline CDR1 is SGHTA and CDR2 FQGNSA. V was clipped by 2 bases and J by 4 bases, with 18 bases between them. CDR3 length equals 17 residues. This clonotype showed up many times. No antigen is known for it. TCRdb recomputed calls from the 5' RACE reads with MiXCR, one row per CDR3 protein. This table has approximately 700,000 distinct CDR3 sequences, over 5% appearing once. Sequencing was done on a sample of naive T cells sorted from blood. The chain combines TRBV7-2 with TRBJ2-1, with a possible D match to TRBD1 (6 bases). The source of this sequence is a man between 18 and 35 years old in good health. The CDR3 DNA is TGTGCCAGCAGCTTAATAGGGCAGGGGCTGCCATACAATGAGCAGTTCTTC. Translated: CASSLIGQGLPYNEQFF.